These T cell receptor beta chains were read from a single sample in a study of human T cells and chemical hapten exposure. A single record per CDR3 protein comes from TCRdb applying MiXCR to the RACE reads. The sample shows 40,000 to 45,000 distinct CDR3 sequences, approximately 9% of them seen only once. The sample was whole blood, taken in connection with sensitization to the hapten diphenylcyclopropenone (DPC). All receptors derive from a middle-aged woman with alopecia areata. Some clones in this sample may be carry-over from other donors' samples. CDR3s include the opening cysteine and the closing phenylalanine or tryptophan. D genes are given only for firm matches. Expanded clones are given a class, and other clones once, few, many or no size at all.

d_gene: NA; v_gene: TRBV29-1; j_gene: TRBJ2-7; abundance: many; CDR3aa: CSVVKAGAHYEQYF; CDR3nt: TGCAGCGTTGTGAAGGCAGGCGCACATTACGAGCAGTACTTC
d_gene: NA; v_gene: TRBV10-3; j_gene: TRBJ1-1; abundance: NA; CDR3aa: CASQEWTEAFF; CDR3nt: TGTGCTTCGCAGGAGTGGACTGAAGCTTTCTTT
d_gene: NA; v_gene: TRBV21-1; j_gene: TRBJ2-2; abundance: NA; CDR3aa: CASSTQRGVDTGELFF; CDR3nt: TGTGCCAGCAGCACCCAGCGGGGGGTAGACACCGGGGAGCTGTTTTTT
d_gene: NA; v_gene: TRBV7-7; j_gene: TRBJ2-5; abundance: many; CDR3aa: CASSLELQETQYF; CDR3nt: TGTGCCAGCAGCTTAGAACTCCAAGAGACCCAGTACTTC
d_gene: NA; v_gene: TRBV7-6; j_gene: TRBJ1-4; abundance: many; CDR3aa: CASSLDGSLAKLFF; CDR3nt: TGTGCCAGCAGCTTAGATGGGTCGTTAGCAAAACTGTTTTTT
d_gene: TRBD1; v_gene: TRBV12-3/TRBV12-4; j_gene: TRBJ1-1; abundance: many; CDR3aa: CASSPGQTLMNTEAFF; CDR3nt: TGTGCCAGCAGTCCGGGACAGACCCTGATGAACACTGAAGCTTTCTTT
d_gene: TRBD1; v_gene: TRBV18; j_gene: TRBJ2-2; abundance: many; CDR3aa: CASSPATGGSTGELFF; CDR3nt: TGTGCCAGCTCACCGGCTACAGGGGGGAGCACCGGGGAGCTGTTTTTT
d_gene: NA; v_gene: TRBV18; j_gene: TRBJ1-2; abundance: many; CDR3aa: CASSSSGSGYTF; CDR3nt: TGTGCCAGCTCATCGTCGGGGTCTGGCTACACCTTC
d_gene: NA; v_gene: TRBV5-1; j_gene: TRBJ2-5; abundance: NA; CDR3aa: CASLQETQYF; CDR3nt: TGCGCCAGCCTGCAAGAGACCCAGTACTTC
d_gene: NA; v_gene: TRBV12-3/TRBV12-4; j_gene: TRBJ2-3; abundance: NA; CDR3aa: CASTFAPDTQYF; CDR3nt: TGTGCCAGCACCTTCGCACCAGATACGCAGTATTTT
d_gene: NA; v_gene: TRBV6-5; j_gene: TRBJ1-1; abundance: many; CDR3aa: CASNGDGEAFF; CDR3nt: TGTGCCAGCAATGGGGACGGTGAAGCTTTCTTT
d_gene: NA; v_gene: TRBV11-2; j_gene: TRBJ2-5; abundance: NA; CDR3aa: CASSGGGQETQYF; CDR3nt: TGTGCCAGCAGCGGTGGGGGGCAAGAGACCCAGTACTTC
d_gene: NA; v_gene: TRBV4-1; j_gene: TRBJ1-2; abundance: many; CDR3aa: CASSQLQGGLGGYTF; CDR3nt: TGCGCCAGCAGCCAACTACAGGGAGGGCTGGGTGGCTACACCTTC
d_gene: NA; v_gene: TRBV29-1; j_gene: TRBJ1-2; abundance: many; CDR3aa: CSVRPHYGYTF; CDR3nt: TGCAGCGTTCGTCCACACTATGGCTACACCTTC
d_gene: NA; v_gene: TRBV30; j_gene: TRBJ1-2; abundance: many; CDR3aa: CAWSVPARGGYYTF; CDR3nt: TGTGCCTGGAGTGTACCCGCCAGGGGAGGTTACTACACCTTC
d_gene: NA; v_gene: TRBV2; j_gene: TRBJ2-3; abundance: many; CDR3aa: CASSEADTDTQYF; CDR3nt: TGTGCCAGCAGTGAAGCTGACACAGATACGCAGTATTTT
d_gene: TRBD2; v_gene: TRBV4-2; j_gene: TRBJ2-5; abundance: many; CDR3aa: CASSQENSGGARETQYF; CDR3nt: TGTGCCAGCAGCCAAGAGAATAGCGGGGGGGCCCGGGAGACCCAGTACTTC
d_gene: NA; v_gene: TRBV29-1; j_gene: TRBJ2-1; abundance: many; CDR3aa: CSVEDRRTNEQFF; CDR3nt: TGCAGCGTTGAAGATCGCCGAACGAATGAGCAGTTCTTC
d_gene: TRBD2; v_gene: TRBV4-1; j_gene: TRBJ2-7; abundance: many; CDR3aa: CASSRDSAGLAGFLSYEQYF; CDR3nt: TGCGCCAGCAGTCGAGACTCCGCGGGACTAGCGGGGTTCCTCTCCTACGAGCAGTACTTC
d_gene: NA; v_gene: TRBV7-6; j_gene: TRBJ2-5; abundance: many; CDR3aa: CASSPDPMSWGRETQYF; CDR3nt: TGTGCCAGCAGCCCAGACCCTATGTCTTGGGGGCGAGAGACCCAGTACTTC
d_gene: TRBD1; v_gene: TRBV20-1; j_gene: TRBJ1-2; abundance: many; CDR3aa: CSGDRPGNGYTF; CDR3nt: TGCAGTGGGGACAGGCCAGGGAATGGCTACACCTTC
d_gene: NA; v_gene: TRBV21-1; j_gene: TRBJ1-5; abundance: many; CDR3aa: CASSRRDDREEDQPQHF; CDR3nt: TGTGCCAGCAGCAGGCGGGACGACAGGGAGGAAGATCAGCCCCAGCATTTT
d_gene: NA; v_gene: TRBV12-3/TRBV12-4; j_gene: TRBJ1-1; abundance: many; CDR3aa: CASSFIGGEAFF; CDR3nt: TGTGCCAGCAGTTTTATAGGTGGTGAAGCTTTCTTT
d_gene: TRBD1; v_gene: TRBV30; j_gene: TRBJ1-1; abundance: many; CDR3aa: CAWRGYLLGQDNLGNTEAFF; CDR3nt: TGTGCCTGGAGGGGCTACCTCCTGGGACAGGACAACTTAGGGAACACTGAAGCTTTCTTT